The T cell receptor beta chain described here comes from a study of T cell repertoires in cytomegalovirus infection (dated by TCRdb to the late 2010s). A note on the overall study: Recently identified HLA-C-restricted CMV epitopes, whose presentation resists viral immunomodulation, were targeted by peptide stimulations together with well-studied HLA-B-restricted epitopes. Donor HLA type was relevant to the analysis, because carriage of CMV infection together with the matching HLA type was indicated by public TCR beta signatures.

Sequencing took place on an Illumina HiSeq 1500. The public sequencing data were trimmed at Q25 with fastp and processed into clonotypes with MiXCR by TCRdb, which kept only in-frame beta chains. Merged by CDR3 protein, the rows form single entries marked with the most common genes and DNA. The sample has 680,000 or so distinct CDR3 sequences on record, around a third of them singletons. Clones ranked in the top ten supply around a sixth of the sample. Reading the label with the study, this specimen's treatment or condition is: in vitro stimulation with specific CMV peptide epitopes to enrich CMV-specific T cells. As for this clonotype: Its antigen is still unknown. Nothing much larger sits one base from this clone, and base qualities are not available.

At the junction V is shortened by 8 bases and J by 4 bases, with 9 bases in between. Reading from cysteine to phenylalanine, the CDR3 counts 12 amino acids. Kept here is only the CDR3 DNA, which spans 36 bases and is read in frame from base 1. CDR1 and CDR2 are drawn from the germline V gene: SNHLY, FYNNEI. What the work shows at the level of the full study, not this receptor alone: Carriers of CMV infection plus the relevant HLA type were discriminated by the cumulative frequency of public TCR beta family members in the study cohort and in an independent approximately 360-donor cohort. In the ex vivo response, HLA-C-restricted CMV-specific TCR beta clonotypes were dominant, and in two of eight donors the single most frequent clonotype came from this HLA-C-restricted group.

The sequencing here drew on cultured PBMCs, taken from culture after CMV antigen stimulation. The chain joins TRBV2 to TRBJ2-1, with the D gene not confidently named. This receptor was taken from a human donor in good health (CMV status not recorded). Some clones in this sample may be carry-over from other donors' samples. The nucleotide sequence reads TGTGCCAGCGGTAGGGATTACAATGAGCAGTTCTTC. It translates to CASGRDYNEQFF. Beyond the CDR3, the reference TRBV2 and TRBJ2-1 genes provide the residues; the full variable domain reads: EPEVTQTPSHQVTQMGQEVILRCVPISNHLYFYWYRQILGQKVEFLVSFYNNEISEKSEIFDDQFSVERPDGSNFTLKIRSTKLEDSAMYFCASGRDYNEQFFGPGTRLTVL.